Listed below are T cell receptor beta chains from one sample, sequenced in a study of blood T cell repertoires in COVID-19. Sequenced by immunoSEQ multiplex PCR; TCRdb stores in-frame clones only, minus some. Here the sample spans 95,000 to 150,000 clones, less than 85% being singletons. The sample was peripheral blood. These TCRs come from a human donor with acute or convalescent COVID-19. The donor label of this sample is uncertain. Both conserved end residues are part of each CDR3. D genes are given only for firm matches. Part of the rows lack a size; the others show once, few, many or a class for expanded clones.

d_call clone_size j_call v_call cdr3_aa cdr3_nt
- - TRBJ1-1 TRBV19 CASSEARMNTEAFF TGTGCCAGTAGTGAGGCCAGAATGAACACTGAAGCTTTCTTT
TRBD1 - TRBJ1-4 TRBV2 CASRTGHIANEKLFF TGTGCCAGCAGGACAGGGCATATAGCTAATGAAAAACTGTTTTTT
TRBD2 - TRBJ2-1 TRBV7-8 CASSREPLGSGGNNEQFF TGTGCCAGCAGCCGCGAGCCCCTGGGCAGCGGGGGTAACAATGAGCAGTTCTTC
- - TRBJ1-6 TRBV18 CASSLSQGNNSPLHF TGTGCCAGCTCACTTTCGCAGGGGAATAATTCACCCCTCCACTTT
- - TRBJ1-3 TRBV10-1 CASSESLGASGNTIYF TGCGCCAGCAGTGAGTCTTTGGGGGCCTCTGGAAACACCATATATTTT
TRBD1 medium-sized TRBJ1-4 TRBV20-1 CSASADRVREKLFF TGCAGTGCTAGTGCCGACAGGGTCAGGGAAAAACTGTTTTTT
- - TRBJ1-5 TRBV6-1 CASSEGGGYQPQHF TGTGCCAGCAGTGAAGGGGGGGGCTATCAGCCCCAGCATTTT
TRBD1 once TRBJ2-6 TRBV28 CASSPARDRALSGANVLTF TGTGCCAGCAGTCCTGCCCGCGACAGGGCTCTCTCTGGGGCCAACGTCCTGACTTTC
TRBD1 - TRBJ2-1 TRBV5-1 CASSGDRRANEQFF TGCGCCAGCAGCGGGGACAGGCGGGCCAATGAGCAGTTCTTC
- - TRBJ1-1 TRBV6-4 CASSPDRGIGTEAFF TGTGCCAGCAGCCCGGATCGGGGGATAGGAACTGAAGCTTTCTTT
TRBD2 - TRBJ2-2 TRBV2 CASSSGGALSTGELFF TGTGCCAGCAGTAGCGGGGGGGCGTTGTCTACCGGGGAGCTGTTTTTT
- few TRBJ1-2 TRBV2 CASSEGSIGAYGYTF TGTGCCAGCAGTGAAGGTTCTATCGGTGCCTATGGCTACACCTTC
- - TRBJ1-1 TRBV27 CASSFGRSQGQNTEAFF TGTGCCAGCAGTTTCGGGCGATCTCAGGGGCAGAACACTGAAGCTTTCTTT
- - TRBJ1-1 TRBV7-9 CASSHRGSNTEAFF TGTGCCAGCAGCCACCGGGGGTCGAACACTGAAGCTTTCTTT
- - TRBJ1-3 TRBV29-1 CSVTVSSGNTIYF TGCAGCGTGACAGTAAGCTCTGGAAACACCATATATTTT
- - TRBJ2-5 TRBV3-1/TRBV3-2 CASSRLASETQYF TGTGCCAGCAGCCGCTTGGCTTCCGAGACCCAGTACTTC
- - TRBJ1-4 TRBV24-1 CATGEGVSGKLFF TGTGCCACCGGCGAGGGTGTGAGCGGAAAACTGTTTTTT
- - TRBJ2-5 TRBV12-5 CASGTTGFVETQYF TGTGCTAGTGGTACTACAGGGTTTGTAGAGACCCAGTACTTC
- few TRBJ2-3 TRBV5-1 CASSLGTATDTQYF TGCGCCAGCAGCTTGGGGACAGCCACAGATACGCAGTATTTT
- - TRBJ1-6 TRBV28 CASSFRTYNSPLHF TGTGCCAGCAGTTTCAGAACCTATAATTCACCCCTCCACTTT
TRBD1 - TRBJ1-4 TRBV28 CASVNRGPNEKLFF TGTGCCAGCGTCAACAGGGGACCTAATGAAAAACTGTTTTTT
- - TRBJ2-1 TRBV28 CASSSIYNEQFF TGTGCCAGCAGTTCCATCTACAATGAGCAGTTCTTC
TRBD1 - TRBJ2-3 TRBV27 CASRKQGPDTQYF TGTGCCAGCCGTAAACAGGGGCCAGATACGCAGTATTTT
- - TRBJ1-2 TRBV7-2 CASSSSGGGGGYTF TGTGCCAGCAGCTCATCCGGGGGAGGTGGTGGCTACACCTTC
- many TRBJ1-6 TRBV28 CASSPAGGSYNSPLHF TGTGCCAGCAGTCCTGCAGGAGGTTCCTATAATTCACCCCTCCACTTT
TRBD1 - TRBJ1-5 TRBV2 CASSVQGIGQPQHF TGTGCCAGCAGCGTACAGGGGATAGGTCAGCCCCAGCATTTT
TRBD2 - TRBJ2-3 TRBV5-1 CATSSGGALDTQYF TGCGCCACCTCGAGCGGGGGGGCGTTGGATACGCAGTATTTT
TRBD1 few TRBJ1-1 TRBV9 CASSVEDRGHTEAFF TGTGCCAGCAGCGTAGAGGACAGGGGGCACACTGAAGCTTTCTTT
TRBD1 few TRBJ2-7 TRBV7-6 CASSLRQGEQYF TGTGCCAGCAGCTTACGACAGGGCGAGCAGTACTTC
TRBD2 - TRBJ2-1 TRBV30 CAWGLVRAGVQNEQFF TGTGCCTGGGGGCTAGTGCGAGCGGGGGTTCAGAATGAGCAGTTCTTC
TRBD2 - TRBJ2-3 TRBV5-1 CASSLRPSGGVDTDTQYF TGCGCCAGCAGCTTGCGTCCTAGCGGGGGGGTAGACACAGATACGCAGTATTTT
- - TRBJ1-3 TRBV5-8 CASSLDRRHSGNTIYF TGTGCCAGCAGCTTAGACAGGCGACACTCTGGAAACACCATATATTTT
- - TRBJ1-1 TRBV7-3 CASSRRQNTEAFF TGTGCCAGCAGTCGCAGACAGAACACTGAAGCTTTCTTT
TRBD1 - TRBJ1-2 TRBV5-8 CASSLRDSFRGYTF TGTGCCAGCAGCCTCCGGGACAGCTTTCGGGGCTACACCTTC
- - TRBJ2-2 TRBV7-8 CASSTYRGGGELFF TGTGCCAGCAGCACCTACAGGGGGGGCGGGGAGCTGTTTTTT
- - TRBJ2-5 TRBV27 CASSLGRFETQYF TGTGCCAGCAGTTTAGGGCGATTCGAGACCCAGTACTTC
TRBD1 - TRBJ1-2 TRBV4-1 CASSQQQGNGYTF TGCGCCAGCAGCCAACAACAGGGGAATGGCTACACCTTC
TRBD1 - TRBJ1-1 TRBV6-5 CASLEQGAGEAFF TGTGCCAGCTTAGAACAGGGGGCCGGGGAAGCTTTCTTT
- - TRBJ1-2 TRBV11-2 CASSPARAAGYTF TGTGCCAGCAGCCCCGCCAGGGCGGCTGGCTACACCTTC
- - TRBJ1-4 TRBV5-1 CASSPRGLTNEKLFF TGCGCCAGCAGCCCGAGAGGGCTAACTAATGAAAAACTGTTTTTT
- - TRBJ2-6 TRBV5-6 CASSFQGSGANVLTF TGTGCCAGCAGCTTCCAGGGTTCTGGGGCCAACGTCCTGACTTTC
TRBD2 - TRBJ2-3 TRBV24-1 CATSVSGSTDTQYF TGTGCCACCAGTGTTAGCGGGAGCACAGATACGCAGTATTTT
TRBD1 - TRBJ1-3 TRBV12-5 CASGLVPGQGTGNTIYF TGTGCTAGTGGTTTGGTACCGGGACAGGGAACAGGAAACACCATATATTTT
- - TRBJ1-6 TRBV4-1 CASSQDVIGESSYNSPLHF TGCGCCAGCAGCCAAGATGTAATTGGGGAGAGCTCCTATAATTCACCCCTCCACTTT
TRBD2 - TRBJ2-1 TRBV20-1 CSASTTSGGAHGQFF TGCAGTGCTAGTACGACTAGCGGGGGGGCCCACGGGCAGTTCTTC
TRBD1 - TRBJ1-2 TRBV2 CASSRSTGGNYGYTF TGTGCCAGCAGTAGGTCCACAGGGGGGAACTATGGCTACACCTTC
TRBD1 - TRBJ1-4 TRBV6-1 CASRPTDRGNEKLFF TGTGCCAGCAGACCCACCGACAGGGGTAATGAAAAACTGTTTTTT
TRBD1 - TRBJ1-1 TRBV2 CASRGRDRDTEAFF TGTGCCAGCAGGGGGCGGGACAGGGACACTGAAGCTTTCTTT
TRBD1 few TRBJ1-4 TRBV19 CASSITGASNEKLFF TGTGCCAGTAGTATCACAGGGGCGAGTAATGAAAAACTGTTTTTT
TRBD1 - TRBJ1-1 TRBV6-5 CASTEDRDLNTEAFF TGTGCCAGCACCGAGGACAGGGACTTGAACACTGAAGCTTTCTTT
- - TRBJ2-2 TRBV29-1 CSVEDQGGGNTGELFF TGCAGCGTTGAAGATCAGGGAGGGGGGAACACCGGGGAGCTGTTTTTT
- - TRBJ2-2 TRBV27 CASSNRGGGELFF TGTGCCAGCAGTAACCGAGGAGGAGGGGAGCTGTTTTTT
TRBD2 few TRBJ2-5 TRBV28 CASSQRGSWTQYF TGTGCCAGCAGCCAGCGGGGCTCTTGGACCCAGTACTTC
TRBD2 few TRBJ2-5 TRBV20-1 CSASVGSGKETQYF TGCAGTGCTAGTGTGGGTAGCGGGAAAGAGACCCAGTACTTC
TRBD2 few TRBJ2-5 TRBV7-6 CASLDGGGGRETQYF TGTGCCAGCCTTGATGGGGGCGGGGGGAGAGAGACCCAGTACTTC
TRBD2 - TRBJ2-1 TRBV19 CASRVAGGRSYNEQFF TGTGCCAGTAGAGTAGCGGGGGGGCGCTCCTACAATGAGCAGTTCTTC
TRBD1 - TRBJ1-3 TRBV3-1/TRBV3-2 CASSQGQGSGNTIYF TGTGCCAGCAGCCAAGGACAGGGGAGTGGAAACACCATATATTTT
- - TRBJ2-7 TRBV3-1/TRBV3-2 CASSQETTGEQYF TGTGCCAGCAGCCAAGAAACGACGGGCGAGCAGTACTTC